These 21 T cell receptor beta chains came from one sample sequenced in a study of shared clonotypes between healthy human individuals. TCRdb keeps only in-frame clones here, not all; method: immunoSEQ multiplex PCR. Of some 700,000 clones listed, 90% are singletons. The sample was memory CD8+ T cells from PBMCs. The subset: CD45RO+ cells pooled with CCR7-negative TemRA cells. Receptors originate from a young man in good health. Some clones in this sample may be carry-over from other donors' samples.

The chain joins TRBV15 to TRBJ2-2; 11 positions match TRBD2. The CDR3 consists of 17 residues. V gave up 1 base and J gave up 7 bases; unmatched junction bases: 8. Germline V gives CDR1 LNHNV, CDR2 YYDKDF (reference sequence). The DNA for the CDR3 is TGTGCCACCAGCAGAGCCCACGCCGGGACTAGCGGCGGGGAGCTGTTTTTT. It codes for CATSRAHAGTSGGELFF.

V and J are TRBV9 and TRBJ1-5, with D possibly being TRBD1 (5 bases). The CDR3 totals 12 residues. The V gene's germline CDR1 is SGDLS and CDR2 YYNGEE. The ends were cut back, 4 bases at V and 9 bases at J, with 11 bases in the middle. The CDR3 here is CASSSSGGPQHF. CDR3 nucleotides: TGTGCCAGCAGCTCATCTGGGGGGCCCCAGCATTTT.

This clone was detected once. The chain recombines TRBV13 with TRBJ2-7; 15 nucleotides match TRBD2. Per the germline V gene, CDR1 is PRHDT and CDR2 is FYEKMQ (reference sequence). Germline trimming cut 5 bases from V and 4 bases from J; bases unmatched to any gene: 3. The CDR3 runs 15 residues. CDR3 sequence reads: CASSPGTSGRYEQYF. The CDR3 DNA reads TGTGCCAGCAGCCCGGGGACTAGCGGGAGGTACGAGCAGTACTTC.

In this sample, this clone turned up once. The rearrangement links TRBV28 to TRBJ1-5; 7 bases line up with TRBD1. CDR3 length: 15 residues. The junction had 5 bases not matched to a gene; V was cut back by 5 bases and J by 1 base. The germline CDR1 and CDR2 sequences are MDHEN and SYDVKM. The DNA for the CDR3 is TGTGCCAGCAGTGTGACAGGGCAGAGCAATCAGCCCCAGCATTTT. This gives the protein CASSVTGQSNQPQHF.

The chain recombines TRBV5-1 with TRBJ2-5; D call uncertain. The tail of the sequence fits TRBJ2-7 better, so the J call may be wrong. Germline values: CDR1 SGHRS, CDR2 YFSETQ. CDR3 length: 15 residues. The CDR3: CASSSWTSNAYEQYF. The CDR3 DNA follows: TGCGCCAGCAGCTCCTGGACGAGCAACGCCTACGAGCAGTACTTC.

The V gene is TRBV9, the J gene TRBJ2-1; a possible D gene is TRBD2 (5 bases). The CDR3 is 14 residues long. V was pared by 3 bases and J by 8 bases, with 15 bases between. The germline V gene has CDR1 SGDLS and CDR2 YYNGEE. CDR3 bases: TGTGCCAGCAGCGAGGACTCGCTGGCGGATGAGCAGTTCTTC. Amino acid sequence: CASSEDSLADEQFF.

Of note for this clone: Its ends do not fully match the called genes, so a read error is possible. J is TRBJ2-1 and V is TRBV6-5; 15 bases agree with TRBD2. The CDR3 runs 15 residues. Germline-derived CDR1 and CDR2 are MNHEY and SVGAGI. The CDR3 region has the DNA TGTACCAGCAGTTACGGGACTAGCGGGAGGCGTGAGCAGTTCTTC. It encodes CTSSYGTSGRREQFF.

This clone appeared a few times. Other DNA variants within this sample encode the same CDR3. The CDR3 sequence: CASSFGTGYEQYF. The DNA for the CDR3 is TGTGCCAGCAGTTTCGGGACAGGGTACGAGCAGTACTTC. The gene calls are TRBV27 and TRBJ2-7, with TRBD1 matching 9 bases. The ends lost 3 bases at V and 4 bases at J; junction bases unmatched: 1. The germline gives CDR1 MNHEY, CDR2 SMNVEV (reference sequence). CDR3 length: 13 amino acids.

CDR3 in DNA: TGTGCCAGCAGTTTGGGGACAGGGTTCTACGAGCAGTACTTC. It is translated as CASSLGTGFYEQYF. The chain carries TRBV27 and TRBJ2-5; 9 nucleotides match TRBD1. The end of the DNA fits TRBJ2-7 better, so the J call may be wrong. The germline V gene has CDR1 MNHEY and CDR2 SMNVEV (reference sequence). The CDR3 totals 14 residues.

V is TRBV7-9 and J is TRBJ2-7, with D possibly TRBD1 on 6 matching bases. Trimming stripped 5 bases from V and 9 bases from J, with 23 bases between. The CDR3 covers 15 residues. Germline CDR1 reads SEHNR; CDR2 reads FQNEAQ (reference sequence). The CDR3 reads CASSLKDAGPRGQYF. CDR3 nucleotide sequence: TGTGCCAGCAGCCTAAAAGACGCGGGCCCCAGGGGGCAGTACTTC.

The chain carries TRBV29-1 and TRBJ2-1, with 10 bases fitting TRBD2. The V segment lost 4 bases and the J segment 7 bases; nucleotides outside the gene matches: 22. Germline CDR1 reads SQVTM; CDR2 reads ANQGSEA. This CDR3 spans 19 amino acids. CDR3 in amino acids: CSVGPRRVRLAGDQNEQFF. CDR3 DNA: TGCAGCGTTGGACCTCGCAGGGTTAGGCTAGCGGGAGATCAGAATGAGCAGTTCTTC.

The CDR3 here is CASSFCTQEKCTDTQYF. CDR3 bases: TGTGCCAGCAGCTTTTGTACGCAGGAAAAGTGCACAGATACGCAGTATTTT. The chain links TRBV11-1 to TRBJ2-3; no firm D call. V was pared by 3 bases and J by 1 base, with 17 bases between. Germline V CDR1 and CDR2: SGHAT, FQDESV (reference sequence). This CDR3 spans 17 amino acids.

This rearrangement joins TRBV7-6 to TRBJ1-4; the D gene is possibly TRBD1 (5 bases). V was shortened by 5 bases and J by 3 bases, with 7 bases between the two germline ends. The CDR3 covers 13 residues. Germline CDR1 and CDR2: SGHVS and FNYEAQ. The CDR3 sequence: CASSRGPNEKLFF. Here the CDR3 DNA reads TGTGCCAGCAGCCGGGGACCTAATGAAAAACTGTTTTTT.

The chain employs TRBV1 and TRBJ2-5; TRBD2 is taken as the D call from the table, unchecked against the DNA. TRBV1 is shown as a pseudogene. This CDR3 spans 19 amino acids. CDR3 loop: CTSSGGAGRAHNPRETQYF. In DNA, the CDR3 is TGCACCAGCAGCGGGGGGGCAGGGCGCGCCCATAATCCAAGAGAGACCCAGTACTTC.

This rearrangement joins TRBV4-3 to TRBJ1-4; D is unresolved. V was pared by 0 bases and J by 8 bases, with 22 bases between. Germline assignment: CDR1 LGHNA and CDR2 YSLEER. The CDR3 covers 18 residues. Here the CDR3 DNA reads TGCGCCAGCAGCCAAGATTTTTGGGAGTTTGGGTTGGGAGAAAAACTGTTTTTT. Protein: CASSQDFWEFGLGEKLFF.

This chain uses TRBV15 with TRBJ2-7; 12 bases line up with TRBD1. Trimming at V came to 3 bases and at J to 4 bases, leaving 10 bases not matched to a gene. This CDR3 is built from 17 residues. The germline CDR1 and CDR2 sequences are LNHNV and YYDKDF (reference sequence). CDR3 sequence: CATSRELLGQGAYEQYF. For the CDR3, the DNA is TGTGCCACCAGCAGGGAACTTTTGGGACAGGGGGCTTACGAGCAGTACTTC.

The CDR3 protein is CASRPISGSLTEQYF. CDR3 sequence (DNA): TGTGCCAGCAGACCGATTAGCGGGAGTTTAACCGAGCAGTACTTC. The rearrangement joins TRBV6-6 to TRBJ2-7; TRBD2 aligns across 9 bases. Germline V gene sequence: CDR1 MNHNY, CDR2 SVGAGI (reference sequence). This CDR3 is 15 amino acids long. Trimming took 6 bases from V and 6 from J; bases not matched to a gene: 12.

V gene TRBV21-1 combines with J gene TRBJ2-7; TRBD1 is the table's D call, not checked against the DNA. TRBV21-1 corresponds to a pseudogene. The CDR3 sequence is 16 residues long. CDR3 nucleotide sequence: TGTGCCAGCAGCAAAGCTATCCCGGGACAGGGGTGCGAGCAGTACTTC. Protein: CASSKAIPGQGCEQYF.

The CDR3 nucleotides are TGTGCCAGCAGCTTAGCGCTTCTTGGCAGGACAGGGGGACAAGAGACCCAGTACTTC. Translation: CASSLALLGRTGGQETQYF. The chain combines TRBV7-6 with TRBJ2-5; TRBD1 agrees at 10 bases. With V trimmed by 0 bases and J by 2 bases, 12 bases remained unmatched. Germline V gene sequence: CDR1 SGHVS, CDR2 FNYEAQ. The CDR3 is 19 residues long.

The chain employs TRBV13 and TRBJ2-7; 9 positions agree with TRBD1. This CDR3 is built from 15 residues. The V segment lost 3 bases and the J segment 2 bases; nucleotides outside the gene matches: 5. Germline V gives CDR1 PRHDT, CDR2 FYEKMQ (reference sequence). The CDR3 bases are TGTGCCAGCAGCTTTGGGGACAGGGCTACCTACGAGCAGTACTTC. This codes for CASSFGDRATYEQYF.

The rearrangement links TRBV9 to TRBJ2-7, with D perhaps matching TRBD1 (5 bases). Germline-derived CDR1 and CDR2 are SGDLS and YYNGEE. The CDR3 length is 14 residues. V was shortened by 0 bases and J by 5 bases, with 12 bases between the two germline ends. CDR3 DNA: TGTGCCAGCAGCGTAGATCCAGGGAAAAACGAGCAGTACTTC. The encoded protein is CASSVDPGKNEQYF.